The rows below give T cell receptor beta chains drawn from one sample of a study of cytotoxic CD8 clonotypes in ibrutinib-treated CLL. Only in-frame clones appear in the TCRdb table, and some are missing; sequencing was by immunoSEQ multiplex PCR. In the table there are approximately 100,000 clones, about 78% of which are singletons. The material sequenced was PBMCs, taken after 12 months of ibrutinib treatment. These receptor sequences come from a human donor with chronic lymphocytic leukemia. Each CDR3 is given with its conserved first and last residue. The D gene is left open where the match is weak. Clone size is given for some rows only: seen once, a few or many times, or a class if the clone is expanded.

TGTGCCAGCAGCCGAGGACAACAGGGGGCGAACACTGAAGCTTTCTTT CASSRGQQGANTEAFF TRBV4-2 NA TRBJ1-1 TRBD1
TGTGCCTGGAGATTAGATACAGGGAACTCACCCCTCCACTTT CAWRLDTGNSPLHF TRBV30 NA TRBJ1-6 NA
TGTGCCAGCAGCACCCCTAGCGGGGGGACGAATGAGCAGTTCTTC CASSTPSGGTNEQFF TRBV7-2 NA TRBJ2-1 TRBD2
TGCAGCGTTGGGGACGGGAATCAGCCCCAGCATTTT CSVGDGNQPQHF TRBV29-1 NA TRBJ1-5 NA
TGCAGCGTTGCCCGACAGCAGAACACTGAAGCTTTCTTT CSVARQQNTEAFF TRBV29-1 many TRBJ1-1 NA
TGTGCCAGCAGCCGATCGGACAGGATCTATGGCTACACCTTC CASSRSDRIYGYTF TRBV5-6 NA TRBJ1-2 TRBD1
TGCGCCAGCAGCGCCGGGCCTGAGCAGTACTTC CASSAGPEQYF TRBV10-1 NA TRBJ2-7 NA
TGCGCCAGCAGCCAAGAAATAGGGAGAGGGAATCAGCCCCAGCATTTT CASSQEIGRGNQPQHF TRBV4-1 NA TRBJ1-5 NA
TGTGCCAGCAGCCTCGTCCCTTACGAGCAGTACTTC CASSLVPYEQYF TRBV11-3 NA TRBJ2-7 NA
TGTGCCAGCAGCTTAGCGGGGGGTCGTACAGATACGCAGTATTTT CASSLAGGRTDTQYF TRBV7-9 NA TRBJ2-3 NA
TGCGCCAGTGCCAAGTGGGGGCTAGAGGAGACCCAGTACTTC CASAKWGLEETQYF TRBV5-1 NA TRBJ2-5 NA
TGTGCCAGCAGCTCCGGGACAGGGCGCACCGGGGAGCTGTTTTTT CASSSGTGRTGELFF TRBV7-6 NA TRBJ2-2 TRBD1
TGTGCCTGGAGTGCCCGGGACAGGGACGGCAATGAGCAGTTCTTC CAWSARDRDGNEQFF TRBV30 few TRBJ2-1 TRBD1
TGCGCCAGCAGCTTGGGTGTCTCCCCCAATCAGCCCCAGCATTTT CASSLGVSPNQPQHF TRBV5-1 NA TRBJ1-5 NA
TGTGCCAGCAGCCTTTGGGCTGGGGGGCATCCTGAAGCTTTCTTT CASSLWAGGHPEAFF TRBV7-2 NA TRBJ1-1 NA
TGTGCCAGTAGCCTCAGTGCTAACAGCTACGAGCAGTACTTC CASSLSANSYEQYF TRBV19 once TRBJ2-7 NA
TGCGCCAGCAGCGGCCCGGGACAGGGTAATGAAAAACTGTTTTTT CASSGPGQGNEKLFF TRBV4-1 few TRBJ1-4 TRBD1
TGCGCCAGCAGCGGAACAGGGAGTCTCGAGCAGTACTTC CASSGTGSLEQYF TRBV5-1 once TRBJ2-7 NA
TGTGCCAGCAGTAACCCGGGTCCGTATGGCTACACCTTC CASSNPGPYGYTF TRBV25-1 NA TRBJ1-2 NA
TGTGCCAGCAGCGTAGCTCCGAGTGATGAGACCCAGTACTTC CASSVAPSDETQYF TRBV9 once TRBJ2-5 NA
TGTGCCAGCAGGGACGGGAACACAGATACGCAGTATTTT CASRDGNTDTQYF TRBV27 NA TRBJ2-3 NA
TGTGCCAGCAGCTTCGGGACCGGCCGGGGCAATCAGCCCCAGCATTTT CASSFGTGRGNQPQHF TRBV5-8 NA TRBJ1-5 NA
TGCGCCAGCAGCCAAGAGTCAGGAGGGGCTGGTGCCCAGCATTTT CASSQESGGAGAQHF TRBV4-1 NA TRBJ1-5 NA
TGTGCCAGCTCTCGACAGTACGAGCAGTACTTC CASSRQYEQYF TRBV18 NA TRBJ2-7 NA
TGTGCCAGCTCACCAGGGGATAGGCAGACCCAGTACTTC CASSPGDRQTQYF TRBV18 NA TRBJ2-5 NA
TGTGCCTGGAGCCTAGGGGATACGCAGTATTTT CAWSLGDTQYF TRBV30 NA TRBJ2-3 NA
TGTGCCAGCATCGGGGCAGGAACTGAAGCTTTCTTT CASIGAGTEAFF TRBV28 NA TRBJ1-1 NA
TGTGCCAGCAGTTACCGGGGGAATACAATGTATGAGCAGTTCTTC CASSYRGNTMYEQFF TRBV6-6 NA TRBJ2-1 NA
TGCAGTGCTACCGGGGGGACAGAAGCTTTCTTT CSATGGTEAFF TRBV20-1 NA TRBJ1-1 NA
TGTGCCAGCTCACCCACCCTGGGGGGGGGCAGAGATACGCAGTATTTT CASSPTLGGGRDTQYF TRBV18 NA TRBJ2-3 NA
TGCGCCAGCAGCGACCTCGACAGCGAAGCTTTCTTT CASSDLDSEAFF TRBV5-1 NA TRBJ1-1 NA
TGTGCCAGCAGCTTGCGTTCCGGGGAGCTGTTTTTT CASSLRSGELFF TRBV5-8 NA TRBJ2-2 NA
TGCGCCAGCAGCCAAGCTTTTAGACAGGGCGAAGCTTTCTTT CASSQAFRQGEAFF TRBV4-3 few TRBJ1-1 TRBD1
TGCGCCAGCAGCTCTACCGGGACAGGGGCGCGGGAGCAGTACTTC CASSSTGTGAREQYF TRBV5-1 NA TRBJ2-7 TRBD1
TGTGCCTGGAGTATAGGGGCGAATGAGCAGTTCTTC CAWSIGANEQFF TRBV30 NA TRBJ2-1 NA
TGTGCCAGCAGCCGAGCAGGGACAGGCACAGGCAATGAGCAGTTCTTC CASSRAGTGTGNEQFF TRBV7-9 NA TRBJ2-1 TRBD1
TGTGCCTGGAGAGGTGAGGGTTATTCACCCCTCCACTTT CAWRGEGYSPLHF TRBV30 once TRBJ1-6 NA
TGTGCCAGCAGCCCCGCTTCGTATAGCAACACTGAAGCTTTCTTT CASSPASYSNTEAFF TRBV5-4 NA TRBJ1-1 NA
TGCGCCAGCAGCTCCCGGGACCGGCCAAACAATGAGCAGTTCTTC CASSSRDRPNNEQFF TRBV5-1 NA TRBJ2-1 NA
TGTGCCAGCAGCCAAGCAGGGGTGGGTGGCTACACCTTC CASSQAGVGGYTF TRBV14 NA TRBJ1-2 NA
TGTGCCAGCAGTGAAGAGGGACCCGTCGTGGTGGGCTACACCTTC CASSEEGPVVVGYTF TRBV25-1 NA TRBJ1-2 NA
TGTGCCATCAGTGAGTCGGCTCCAATTGTTAACTATGGCTACACCTTC CAISESAPIVNYGYTF TRBV10-3 NA TRBJ1-2 NA
TGTGCCAGCAGTTACGGGCAGACCAGCTCTGGAAACACCATATATTTT CASSYGQTSSGNTIYF TRBV6-6 NA TRBJ1-3 NA
TGTGCCAGTAGTATAGGTGGGCCCAATGAGCAGTTCTTC CASSIGGPNEQFF TRBV19 NA TRBJ2-1 NA
TGTGCCAGTAGTGGTGCGGGACAGGCCCCAACATTCTCCTACAATGAGCAGTTCTTC CASSGAGQAPTFSYNEQFF TRBV19 NA TRBJ2-1 TRBD1
TGCGCCAGCAGTGAGACAGGGGTAGGAAAACTGTTTTTT CASSETGVGKLFF TRBV10-2 NA TRBJ1-4 TRBD1
TGTGCCAGCACCGCCCCCCGGGCTACCAAGTCTGGGGCCAACGTCCTGACTTTC CASTAPRATKSGANVLTF TRBV28 NA TRBJ2-6 NA
TGTGCCAGCAGCCCCCGGACAGGGGGTTTTGGGTACACCTTC CASSPRTGGFGYTF TRBV7-9 NA TRBJ1-2 TRBD1
TGTGCCAGCAGTCGGGACAGCTCTGGGGCCAACGTCCTGACTTTC CASSRDSSGANVLTF TRBV19 NA TRBJ2-6 TRBD1
TGTGCCAGCAGTTACCGGGGTTTATATAATGGCTACACCTTC CASSYRGLYNGYTF TRBV6-5 NA TRBJ1-2 NA
TGTGCCAGCAGCTTAGGGACAGGGGGTGGCTACACCTTC CASSLGTGGGYTF TRBV7-2 NA TRBJ1-2 TRBD1